Presented here are 29 T cell receptor beta chains from one specimen sequenced in a study of T cell responses to AZD1222 COVID-19 vaccine. Sequenced by immunoSEQ multiplex PCR; TCRdb stores in-frame clones only, minus some. The table shows 120,000 to 150,000 clones, with roughly 93% occurring only once. The source material was peripheral blood, sampled 28 days after the second AZD1222 dose. The source of these receptors is an adult who received the AZD1222 COVID-19 vaccine.

This rearrangement joins TRBV28 to TRBJ1-4, with D maybe TRBD1 (5 bases). The V end was cut by 4 bases, the J end by 4 bases, with 13 bases between. The CDR3 covers 15 residues. CDR1 and CDR2 from the germline V gene are MDHEN and SYDVKM. The chain's CDR3 is CASSSTTVYNEKLFF. The CDR3 DNA sequence: TGTGCCAGCAGTTCCACGACAGTTTATAATGAAAAACTGTTTTTT.

The rearrangement uses TRBV18 and TRBJ1-2, with a tentative D call TRBD1 (6 bases). The CDR3 sequence is 14 residues long. Germline CDR1 and CDR2: KGHSH and LQKENI. V lost 2 bases to trimming and J lost 2 bases, with 9 bases between them. In nucleotides, the CDR3 is TGTGCCAGCTCACCAGCTGGACAGAACTATGGCTACACCTTC. It yields the protein CASSPAGQNYGYTF.

The V gene is TRBV5-6, the J gene TRBJ1-3; D unclear. Germline V gene data show CDR1 as SGHDT and CDR2 as YYEEEE. The germline V and J ends were trimmed by 2 bases and 2 bases, with 5 bases remaining between them. This CDR3 has 13 residues. CDR3 bases: TGTGCCAGCAGCTTCCGTGCTGGAAACACCATATATTTT. Translated: CASSFRAGNTIYF.

This chain uses TRBV7-2 with TRBJ1-2; the match to TRBD1 covers 7 bases. The CDR3 is 15 residues long. Germline loops: CDR1 SGHTA, CDR2 FQGNSA. The J segment lost 3 bases and the V segment lost 3 bases, leaving 7 bases of the junction unmatched. CDR3 in DNA: TGTGCCAGCAGCTTGGGACAGCCTTCCTACTATGGCTACACCTTC. It translates to CASSLGQPSYYGYTF.

This clone was observed a single time. J is TRBJ2-3 and V is TRBV7-6; D might be TRBD2 (5 bases). The V and J ends lost 3 bases and 5 bases respectively, with 18 bases between them. The CDR3 extends over 16 amino acids. Germline CDR1 reads SGHVS; CDR2 reads FNYEAQ. In DNA, the CDR3 is TGTGCCAGCAGCTTGGCCGGGATTAACGGCGGAGATACGCAGTATTTT. This sequence encodes CASSLAGINGGDTQYF.

J is TRBJ2-7 and V is TRBV5-1; 9 positions agree with TRBD2. The length of the CDR3 is 16 residues. Trimming removed 0 bases from V and 1 base from J; junction bases left unmatched: 5. Germline-derived CDR1 and CDR2 are SGHRS and YFSETQ. Here the CDR3 reads CASSLVGGRASYEQYF. The DNA for the CDR3 is TGCGCCAGCAGCTTGGTCGGCGGGAGGGCGTCCTACGAGCAGTACTTC.

The V and J genes are TRBV5-4 and TRBJ1-3; TRBD1 agrees at 8 bases. V shed 4 bases and J 4 bases; nucleotides not matched to a gene: 16. Looked up from germline, CDR1 is SGHNT and CDR2 is YYREEE (reference sequence). The CDR3 contains 18 residues. CDR3 loop: CASSAGQGGPGGGNTIYF. Written as DNA, the CDR3 is TGTGCCAGCAGCGCCGGACAGGGAGGGCCCGGAGGAGGAAACACCATATATTTT.

This chain's CDR3 is CASSYGSGSGEAFF. CDR3 nucleotide sequence: TGTGCCAGCAGTTACGGGAGTGGGTCAGGTGAAGCTTTCTTT. This chain connects TRBV6-5 to TRBJ1-1, with D hard to call. CDR3 length: 14 amino acids. CDR1 and CDR2 (germline): MNHEY, SVGAGI. With 2 bases removed from V and 7 bases from J, the gap between germline ends came to 14 bases.

The V call is TRBV7-2, the J call TRBJ1-2, with D possibly being TRBD1 (6 bases). Germline V gene lookup returns CDR1 SGHTA and CDR2 FQGNSA. Trimming took 6 bases from V and 0 from J, leaving 14 bases between them. The CDR3 is 15 amino acids. In DNA, the CDR3 is TGTGCCAGCAGATATGACAGGAGTTCTAACTATGGCTACACCTTC. Encoded protein: CASRYDRSSNYGYTF.

The chain joins TRBV20-1 to TRBJ2-2; 11 bases align to TRBD2. The CDR3 covers 15 residues. Germline CDR1 and CDR2: DFQATT and SNEGSKA (reference sequence). J was trimmed by 4 bases and V by 3 bases; bases with no gene match: 4. CDR3 DNA sequence: TGCAGTGCTAGTTTTGGGACTAGCGGCACCGGGGAGCTGTTTTTT. Encoded protein: CSASFGTSGTGELFF.

The J gene is TRBJ1-3, the V gene TRBV29-1; no reliable D call. The CDR3 totals 14 residues. Germline CDR1 reads SQVTM; CDR2 reads ANQGSEA. Trimming cost V 4 bases and J 0 bases, with 10 bases left between them. Written as DNA, the CDR3 is TGCAGCGTTGCAATGGACTTCTCTGGAAACACCATATATTTT. It translates to CSVAMDFSGNTIYF.

The chain uses TRBV5-6 and TRBJ1-5, with 7 bases matching TRBD1. CDR3 length: 16 residues. Germline-derived CDR1 and CDR2 are SGHDT and YYEEEE. V gave up 4 bases and J gave up 3 bases; unmatched junction bases: 10. DNA for the CDR3: TGTGCCAGCAGCAGAAGAGGACAGGTCCTCAATCAGCCCCAGCATTTT. It specifies CASSRRGQVLNQPQHF.

The V and J genes are TRBV19 and TRBJ2-7; D is unclear. V lost 6 bases to trimming and J lost 4 bases, with 13 bases between them. CDR1 LNHDA and CDR2 SQIVND come from the germline V gene (reference sequence). This CDR3 contains 13 residues. The CDR3 region is CASSEGPFYEQYV. The CDR3 DNA is TGTGCCAGTAGCGAAGGGCCTTTTTACGAGCAGTACGTC.

V is TRBV19 and J is TRBJ1-3; no definite D call. The germline gives CDR1 LNHDA, CDR2 SQIVND (reference sequence). V lost 6 bases to trimming and J lost 0 bases, with 15 bases between them. This CDR3 contains 16 residues. The CDR3 DNA reads TGTGCCAGTAGGACACTCCTGGGTATCTCTGGAAACACCATATATTTT. Protein product: CASRTLLGISGNTIYF.

This clone is a singleton in its sample. This sequence joins TRBV18 and TRBJ1-6; 12 bases match TRBD1. The V segment lost 2 bases and the J segment 11 bases; nucleotides outside the gene matches: 19. There are 20 residues in the CDR3. Germline V gives CDR1 KGHSH, CDR2 LQKENI. The CDR3 region is CASSPRDFAGTGGTGPPLHF. The DNA for the CDR3 is TGTGCCAGCTCACCAAGGGACTTCGCCGGGACAGGGGGCACTGGGCCACCCCTCCACTTT. Full variable domain (rest looked up from reference TRBV18 and TRBJ1-6): NAGVMQNPRHLVRRRGQEARLRCSPMKGHSHVYWYRQLPEEGLKFMVYLQKENIIDESGMPKERFSAEFPKEGPSILRIQQVVRGDSAAYFCASSPRDFAGTGGTGPPLHFGNGTRLTVT.

The chain has TRBV7-9 and TRBJ2-2; tentatively, D is TRBD2 (5 bases). V lost 1 base, J lost 4 bases, and 10 bases lay in between. CDR1 is SEHNR and CDR2 is FQNEAQ in the germline V gene (reference sequence). This CDR3 is built from 15 residues. CDR3 DNA sequence: TGTGCCAGCAGCTTAGACGCCCGGGGCACCGGGGAGCTGTTTTTT. Its translation: CASSLDARGTGELFF.

The V and J genes are TRBV27 and TRBJ2-1, with a tentative D call TRBD1 (5 bases). The CDR3 spans 12 residues. Germline V gene sequence: CDR1 MNHEY, CDR2 SMNVEV (reference sequence). Trimming left V 10 bases short and J 3 bases short, with 10 bases between. The CDR3 DNA reads as TGTGCCACCTCGGACAACTACAATGAGCAGTTCTTC. Amino acid sequence: CATSDNYNEQFF.

The CDR3 reads CASSLEQVNTEAFF. The CDR3 region has the DNA TGTGCCAGCAGCTTGGAACAGGTGAACACTGAAGCTTTCTTT. The J gene is TRBJ1-1, the V gene TRBV5-4; possibly TRBD1 for D (5 bases). This CDR3 is built from 14 residues. In germline, CDR1 is SGHNT, CDR2 YYREEE (reference sequence). V was trimmed by 0 bases and J by 0 bases, leaving 6 bases between them.

The rearrangement joins TRBV6-4 to TRBJ1-2, with D possibly matching TRBD1 (5 bases). Germline V lookup: CDR1 MRHNA, CDR2 SNTAGT. Trimming cost V 3 bases and J 4 bases, with 18 bases left between them. The CDR3 spans 16 residues. The CDR3 region is CASSEERRALFYGYTF. The DNA of the CDR3 is TGTGCCAGCAGTGAAGAGCGCAGGGCCCTTTTCTATGGCTACACCTTC.

This rearrangement joins TRBV12-3 or TRBV12-4 to TRBJ1-4; the D is unclear. This CDR3 comprises 13 residues. The V end lost 3 bases, the J end lost 2 bases, and 4 bases lay between the germline ends. CDR3 in amino acids: CASSFPTNEKLFF. The CDR3 DNA sequence: TGTGCCAGCAGTTTTCCGACTAATGAAAAACTGTTTTTT.

The chain links TRBV4-2 to TRBJ1-1; possibly TRBD1 for D (5 bases). Per germline, CDR1 LGHNA and CDR2 YNFKEQ. The CDR3 spans 14 residues. V lost 4 bases, J lost 5 bases, and 14 bases lay in between. The CDR3 loop reads CASSPERGGTEAFF. The CDR3 DNA sequence: TGTGCCAGCAGCCCGGAGAGGGGTGGAACTGAAGCTTTCTTT.

The J gene is TRBJ1-5, the V gene TRBV24-1; D might be TRBD1 (5 bases). V lost 4 bases to trimming and J lost 3 bases, with 12 bases between them. The CDR3 loop spans 15 amino acids. Germline CDR1 is KGHDR and CDR2 is SFDVKD. CDR3 nucleotides: TGTGCCACCAGTGACCCCAAGGGGCTCAATCAGCCCCAGCATTTT. It codes for CATSDPKGLNQPQHF.

The CDR3 sequence is CASSPLTVNEQFF. CDR3 in DNA: TGTGCCAGCAGCCCTTTGACGGTGAATGAGCAGTTCTTC. V usage is TRBV7-9 and J usage is TRBJ2-1; no definite D call. V was shortened by 5 bases and J by 7 bases, with 12 bases between the two germline ends. The CDR3 is 13 residues long. Per the germline V gene, CDR1 is SEHNR and CDR2 is FQNEAQ (reference sequence).

This clone was seen a handful of times. CDR3 loop: CASSFWRARNTEAFF. CDR3 DNA: TGTGCCAGCAGTTTTTGGCGGGCCCGCAACACTGAAGCTTTCTTT. The chain combines TRBV27 with TRBJ1-1, with D unresolved. The V end lost 3 bases, the J end lost 2 bases, and 13 bases lay between the germline ends. CDR1 is MNHEY and CDR2 is SMNVEV in the germline V gene (reference sequence). The CDR3 has 15 residues.

J is TRBJ2-3 and V is TRBV19; a possible D gene is TRBD2 (6 bases). Germline CDR1 and CDR2: LNHDA and SQIVND (reference sequence). The CDR3 totals 17 residues. The germline V and J ends were trimmed by 7 bases and 3 bases, with 23 bases remaining between them. The CDR3 region has the DNA TGTGCCAGTACCCTCGTTGCGGGCGGGGCCGGTACAGATACGCAGTATTTT. Its protein product is CASTLVAGGAGTDTQYF.

This clone was picked up one time. This sequence joins TRBV27 and TRBJ2-7, with TRBD2 matching 7 bases. This CDR3 has 14 residues. Looked up from germline, CDR1 is MNHEY and CDR2 is SMNVEV (reference sequence). With V trimmed by 6 bases and J by 0 bases, 5 bases remained unmatched. The CDR3 DNA sequence: TGTGCCAGCAGGGTAGCGGGTGTCTCCTACGAGCAGTACTTC. Encoded protein: CASRVAGVSYEQYF.

The CDR3 DNA follows: TGTGCCTGGAATTCGCAGGGAAGAACTGAAGCTTTCTTT. Translation gives CAWNSQGRTEAFF. The V and J genes are TRBV30 and TRBJ1-1; tentative D call: TRBD1 (5 bases). The CDR3 sequence is 13 residues long. Germline V gene lookup returns CDR1 GTSNPN and CDR2 SVGIG (reference sequence). V lost 4 bases and J 5 bases, leaving 14 bases between the germline ends.

The V call is TRBV14, the J call TRBJ1-4; D not resolved. There are 16 residues in the CDR3. V was clipped by 0 bases and J by 5 bases, with 13 bases between them. Germline V gene data show CDR1 as SGHDN and CDR2 as FVKESK. The CDR3 DNA is TGTGCCAGCAGCCAAGATCACGGCAGAGGAAATGAAAAACTGTTTTTT. Residues: CASSQDHGRGNEKLFF.

This chain links TRBV28 with TRBJ1-5; D ambiguous. V lost 0 bases, J lost 0 bases, and 6 bases lay in between. Germline CDR1 is MDHEN and CDR2 is SYDVKM. The CDR3 extends over 15 amino acids. CDR3 bases: TGTGCCAGCAGTTTATGGAGTAGTAGCAATCAGCCCCAGCATTTT. As protein: CASSLWSSSNQPQHF.